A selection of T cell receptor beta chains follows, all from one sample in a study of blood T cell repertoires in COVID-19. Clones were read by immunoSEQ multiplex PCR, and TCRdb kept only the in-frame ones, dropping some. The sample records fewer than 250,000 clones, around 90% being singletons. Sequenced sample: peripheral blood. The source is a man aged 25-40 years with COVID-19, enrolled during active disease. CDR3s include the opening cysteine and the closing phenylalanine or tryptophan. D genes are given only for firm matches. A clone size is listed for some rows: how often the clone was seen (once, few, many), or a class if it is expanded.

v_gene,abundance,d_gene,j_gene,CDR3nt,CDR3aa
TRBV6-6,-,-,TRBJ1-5,TGTGCCAGCAGACCGACAGGAGATCATCAGCCCCAGCATTTT,CASRPTGDHQPQHF
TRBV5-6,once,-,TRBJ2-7,TGTGCCAGCAGCTTGGGCCTGAGCTCCTACGAGCAGTACTTC,CASSLGLSSYEQYF
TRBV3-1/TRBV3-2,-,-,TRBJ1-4,TGTGCCAGCAGCCAAGATCGACAGGCAACTAATGAAAAACTGTTTTTT,CASSQDRQATNEKLFF
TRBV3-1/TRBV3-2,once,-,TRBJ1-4,TGTGCCAGCAGCCAAGCTGGGGGCGGAGAAAAACTGTTTTTT,CASSQAGGGEKLFF
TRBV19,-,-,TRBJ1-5,TGTGCCAGTATGGGGCTTCCCCCGGTTGGCAATCAGCCCCAGCATTTT,CASMGLPPVGNQPQHF
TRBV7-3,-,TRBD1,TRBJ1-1,TGTGCCAGCAGCCCAGGGACAGGGGCTTTGGGCACTGAAGCTTTCTTT,CASSPGTGALGTEAFF
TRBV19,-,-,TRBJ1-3,TGTGCCAGTAGTTCGACCAGGTCAAGCTCTGGAAACACCATATATTTT,CASSSTRSSSGNTIYF
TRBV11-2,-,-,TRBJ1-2,TGTGCCAGCAGCTTAGATTGGGCAGGCATCGATGGCTACACCTTC,CASSLDWAGIDGYTF
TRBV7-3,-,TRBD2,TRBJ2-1,TGTGCCAGCAGCTTACTAGCGGGGGCTCGCTACAATGAGCAGTTCTTC,CASSLLAGARYNEQFF
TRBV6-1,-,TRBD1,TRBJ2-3,TGTGCCAGCAGTGACGACAGGGCGGTATACACAGATACGCAGTATTTT,CASSDDRAVYTDTQYF
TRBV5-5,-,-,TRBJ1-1,TGTGCCAGCAGCTTGCCAGGGACAAAGGCTGAAGCTTTCTTT,CASSLPGTKAEAFF
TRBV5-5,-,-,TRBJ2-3,TGTGCCAGCAGCCCCGTAGGCACAGATACGCAGTATTTT,CASSPVGTDTQYF
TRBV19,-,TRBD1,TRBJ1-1,TGTGCCAGTAGTAAAGTAACAGGGGCGAACACTGAAGCTTTCTTT,CASSKVTGANTEAFF
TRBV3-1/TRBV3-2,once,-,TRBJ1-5,TGTGCCAGCAGTCAAGACGGTCCAGGGGGCAATCAGCCCCAGCATTTT,CASSQDGPGGNQPQHF
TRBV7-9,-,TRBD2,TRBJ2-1,TGTGCCAGCAGCTCCCTCGGGACTAGTGCATACAATGAGCAGTTCTTC,CASSSLGTSAYNEQFF
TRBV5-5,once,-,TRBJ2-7,TGTGCCAGCAGCTCCTCCCTCGCGTCCTACGAGCAGTACTTC,CASSSSLASYEQYF
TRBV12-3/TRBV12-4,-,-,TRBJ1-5,TGTGCCAGCAGTTCGAGGGAAGGGCAGCCCCAGCATTTT,CASSSREGQPQHF
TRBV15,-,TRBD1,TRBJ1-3,TGTGCCACCAGCAGAGATAGGGGACAGGTCTACTCTGGAAACACCATATATTTT,CATSRDRGQVYSGNTIYF
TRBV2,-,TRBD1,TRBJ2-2,TGTGCCAGCAGCGCGACAGGGGGAGGGAGCGGGGAGCTGTTTTTT,CASSATGGGSGELFF
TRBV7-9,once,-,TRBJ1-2,TGTGCCAGCAGCCCTTTAAATCATGGCTACACCTTC,CASSPLNHGYTF
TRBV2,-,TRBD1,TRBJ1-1,TGTGCCAGCAGGAGGACAGGGGTGGGCACTGAAGCTTTCTTT,CASRRTGVGTEAFF
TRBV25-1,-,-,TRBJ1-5,TGTGCCAGCAGCAGGGCTAATCAGCCCCAGCATTTT,CASSRANQPQHF
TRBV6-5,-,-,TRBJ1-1,TGTGCCAGCAGGTCCGGAGGGCAGAAGAACACTGAAGCTTTCTTT,CASRSGGQKNTEAFF
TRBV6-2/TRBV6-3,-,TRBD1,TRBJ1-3,TGTGCCAGCAGCGAGGGGGCGACTGGAAACACCATATATTTT,CASSEGATGNTIYF
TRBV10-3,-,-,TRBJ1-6,TGTGCCATCAGTGAGCTGGAGGATTCACCCCTCCACTTT,CAISELEDSPLHF
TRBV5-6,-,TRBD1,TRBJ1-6,TGTGCCAGCAGCATGGGACAGGATAATTCACCCCTCCACTTT,CASSMGQDNSPLHF
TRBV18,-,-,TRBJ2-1,TGTGCCAGCTCACCCCCCGAACAGAGGGTTCAGTTCTTC,CASSPPEQRVQFF
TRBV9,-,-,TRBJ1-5,TGTGCCAGCAGCGTTGGGCCCAAGCCCCAGCATTTT,CASSVGPKPQHF
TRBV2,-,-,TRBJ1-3,TGTGCCAGCAGTCGGTCCGGAAACACCATATATTTT,CASSRSGNTIYF
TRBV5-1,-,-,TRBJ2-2,TGCGCCAGCAGCTTCGGTCTAGTTGCCGGGGAGCTGTTTTTT,CASSFGLVAGELFF
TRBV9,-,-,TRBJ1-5,TGTGCCAGCGGGGGGGCTAGCAATCAGCCCCAGCATTTT,CASGGASNQPQHF
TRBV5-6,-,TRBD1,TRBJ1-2,TGTGCCAGCACCGCCCGTGACAGGGAGGACTATGGCTACACCTTC,CASTARDREDYGYTF
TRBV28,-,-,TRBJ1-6,TGTGCCAGCAGTTTAGGGTCCTCAGGGTATAATTCACCCCTCCACTTT,CASSLGSSGYNSPLHF
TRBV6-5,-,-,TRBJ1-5,TGTGCCAGCAGCGCCTTCGACACCTCATATCAGCCCCAGCATTTT,CASSAFDTSYQPQHF
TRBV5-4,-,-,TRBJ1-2,TGTGCCAGCAGCTTGAGGCAGGTTAATGGCTACACCTTC,CASSLRQVNGYTF
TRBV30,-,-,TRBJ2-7,TGTGCCAGCTCACCGGGACATTCCTACGAGCAGTACTTC,CASSPGHSYEQYF
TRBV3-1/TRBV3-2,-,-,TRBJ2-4,TGTGCCAGCAGCCATGGGGGTGGGCGGGGCGGAAACATTCAGTACTTC,CASSHGGGRGGNIQYF
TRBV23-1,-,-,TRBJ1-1,TGCGCCAGCAGTCAAGGAAACAGGGTCCGACTGAGGACTGAAGCTTTCTTT,CASSQGNRVRLRTEAFF
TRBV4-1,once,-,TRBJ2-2,TGCGCCAGCCGAAGGAGGGTAGACACCGGGGAGCTGTTTTTT,CASRRRVDTGELFF
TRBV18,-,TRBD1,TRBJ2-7,TGTGCCAGCTCACCCCGACAGGGTTTGAACGAGCAGTACTTC,CASSPRQGLNEQYF
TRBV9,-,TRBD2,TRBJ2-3,TGTGCCAGCAGCGCGACAGCGGGGGGCACAGATACGCAGTATTTT,CASSATAGGTDTQYF
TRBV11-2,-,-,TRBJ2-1,TGTGCCAGCAGCCATGAGGGAAGGACGCGACGCGAGCAGTTCTTC,CASSHEGRTRREQFF
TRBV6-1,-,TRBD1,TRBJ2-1,TGTGCCAGCAGTGAACGGGGGACAGGGTCCTACAATGAGCAGTTCTTC,CASSERGTGSYNEQFF
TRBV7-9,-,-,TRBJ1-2,TGTGCCAGCAGCTTAGATACAGGGATGGATGGCTACACCTTC,CASSLDTGMDGYTF
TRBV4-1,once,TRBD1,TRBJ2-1,TGCGCCAGCAGCCAAGAGTGGCAGGGGGTCATAAATGAGCAGTTCTTC,CASSQEWQGVINEQFF
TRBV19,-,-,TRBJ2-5,TGTGCCAGTAGTATAATCGCGTTCCAAGAGACCCAGTACTTC,CASSIIAFQETQYF
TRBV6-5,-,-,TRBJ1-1,TGTGCCAGCATGTGGGGGCCCCACACTGAAGCTTTCTTT,CASMWGPHTEAFF
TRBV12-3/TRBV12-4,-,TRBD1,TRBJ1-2,TGTGCCAGCAGAAGGACAGGCCTCTATGGCTACACCTTC,CASRRTGLYGYTF
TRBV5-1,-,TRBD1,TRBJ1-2,TGCGCCAGCAGCTTGGGGGGGACAGAATATGGCTACACCTTC,CASSLGGTEYGYTF
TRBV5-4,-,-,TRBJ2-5,TGTGCCAGCAGCTCTATTACTAGACAAGAGACCCAGTACTTC,CASSSITRQETQYF